Listed here are 21 T cell receptor beta chains from one sample, sequenced in a study of cytomegalovirus exposure and HLA in healthy donors. PCR employed 60 Vbeta and 13 Jbeta primers. Produced via immunoSEQ multiplex PCR; TCRdb's table is partial and in-frame only. The sample yields some 150,000 clones, under 80% seen once. Sequenced input: PBMCs. All receptors derive from a human donor in good health.

This chain connects TRBV27 to TRBJ2-2; D is unresolved. CDR3 length: 15 residues. The germline CDR1 and CDR2 sequences are MNHEY and SMNVEV (reference sequence). V lost 2 bases and J lost 1, with 8 bases in between. The DNA of the CDR3 is TGTGCCAGCAGTTTAGCGCTTGGGAACACCGGGGAGCTGTTTTTT. This encodes CASSLALGNTGELFF.

The chain links TRBV19 to TRBJ1-5; D gene ambiguous. Trimming removed 5 bases at V and 7 bases at J, with 9 bases between. Germline V gives CDR1 LNHDA, CDR2 SQIVND (reference sequence). This CDR3 region has 12 residues. The CDR3 bases are TGTGCCAGTAGTCCAGGTGTGCAGCCCCAGCATTTT. Its protein product is CASSPGVQPQHF. Full variable domain (rest looked up from reference TRBV19 and TRBJ1-5): DGGITQSPKYLFRKEGQNVTLSCEQNLNHDAMYWYRQDPGQGLRLIYYSQIVNDFQKGDIAEGYSVSREKKESFPLTVTSAQKNPTAFYLCASSPGVQPQHFGDGTRLSIL.

The gene calls are TRBV7-3 and TRBJ2-1, with D tentatively TRBD2 (6 bases). Trimming removed 5 bases from V and 7 bases from J, with 9 bases in between. This CDR3 has 12 amino acids. Germline V gene lookup returns CDR1 SGHTA and CDR2 FQGTGA. The CDR3 here is CASSLTSNEQFF. The CDR3 DNA is TGTGCCAGCAGCCTGACTAGTAATGAGCAGTTCTTC.

The chain combines TRBV11-2 with TRBJ1-2; 7 bases are shared with TRBD1. This CDR3 is 14 amino acids long. V lost 4 bases, J lost 4 bases, and 6 bases stayed unmatched. The germline CDR1 and CDR2 sequences are SGHAT and FQNNGV. The CDR3 is CASSSTGISYGYTF. In DNA, the CDR3 is TGTGCCAGCAGCTCGACAGGGATCAGCTATGGCTACACCTTC.

The genes are TRBV30 and TRBJ1-5; a possible D gene is TRBD1 (5 bases). Germline loops: CDR1 GTSNPN, CDR2 SVGIG (reference sequence). This CDR3 is built from 12 residues. Trimming removed 3 bases from V and 2 bases from J, with 5 bases in between. This CDR3 is CAWRGGNQPQHF. The CDR3 DNA reads as TGTGCCTGGAGAGGGGGCAATCAGCCCCAGCATTTT.

The sample holds a few counts of this clone. The chain couples TRBV29-1 to TRBJ2-5; TRBD1 is a possible D gene (5 bases). The germline V gene encodes CDR1 SQVTM and CDR2 ANQGSEA. The CDR3 is 12 residues long. Trimming cost V 4 bases and J 3 bases, with 9 bases left between them. CDR3 DNA: TGCAGCGTTGTTCCGACAGAAGAGACCCAGTACTTC. Translating it yields CSVVPTEETQYF.

This clone came up a few times. This chain connects TRBV27 to TRBJ2-1; TRBD2 matches at 9 bases. J was trimmed by 4 bases and V by 4 bases; bases with no gene match: 14. The CDR3 has 18 amino acids. Per germline, CDR1 MNHEY and CDR2 SMNVEV (reference sequence). CDR3 in DNA: TGTGCCAGCAGTTCTAGTCTTCTTTGGCGGGGGGGTTACAATGAGCAGTTCTTC. It encodes CASSSSLLWRGGYNEQFF.

The chain is built from TRBV7-2 and TRBJ1-2; 7 bases map to TRBD1. The ends lost 7 bases at V and 1 base at J; junction bases unmatched: 6. The CDR3 sequence is 14 residues long. Germline V gene data show CDR1 as SGHTA and CDR2 as FQGNSA. The CDR3: CASTGTASNYGYTF. The CDR3 region has the DNA TGTGCCAGCACCGGGACAGCGAGTAACTATGGCTACACCTTC.

In this sample, this clone turned up a few times. CDR3 sequence: CASSYLGQSYGYTF. The CDR3 region has the DNA TGTGCCAGCAGTTACCTCGGACAGAGTTATGGCTACACCTTC. This chain uses TRBV6-5 with TRBJ1-2, with a weak D call TRBD1 (6 bases). V lost 2 bases and J 5 bases, leaving 12 bases between the germline ends. Germline CDR1 is MNHEY and CDR2 is SVGAGI. The CDR3 totals 14 residues.

The rearrangement uses TRBV7-2 and TRBJ2-3; 11 bases agree with TRBD2. The V and J ends lost 1 base and 2 bases, in that order; junction bases with no gene match: 5. The length of the CDR3 is 17 residues. Germline CDR1 SGHTA, CDR2 FQGNSA. CDR3 DNA sequence: TGTGCCAGCAGCTTAGGGGGTAGCGGGGGGGCCACAGATACGCAGTATTTT. Its translation: CASSLGGSGGATDTQYF.

This clone was counted between two and nine times. The chain employs TRBV7-3 and TRBJ1-5; TRBD1 aligns across 11 bases. Per germline, CDR1 SGHTA and CDR2 FQGTGA. The CDR3 sequence is 13 residues long. J was trimmed by 10 bases and V by 5 bases; bases with no gene match: 4. The CDR3 reads CASSQDRGQPQHF. The CDR3 coding sequence is TGTGCCAGCAGCCAGGACAGGGGGCAACCCCAGCATTTT.

This clone appeared a single time. The chain carries TRBV6-6 and TRBJ2-5; 15 nucleotides match TRBD2. In germline, CDR1 is MNHNY, CDR2 SVGAGI (reference sequence). This CDR3 has 15 residues. V was clipped by 6 bases and J by 2 bases; unmatched bases: 1. In DNA, the CDR3 is TGTGCCAGCAGCGGGACTAGCGGGGGGCAAGAGACCCAGTACTTC. It translates to CASSGTSGGQETQYF.

The chain links TRBV6-5 to TRBJ2-3; 9 bases align to TRBD2. The CDR3 is made up of 15 amino acids. With V trimmed by 5 bases and J by 5 bases, 8 bases remained unmatched. The germline CDR1 and CDR2 sequences are MNHEY and SVGAGI. The CDR3 DNA follows: TGTGCCAGCAGTCCTAGCGGGGAAGGGGGAGATACGCAGTATTTT. It translates to CASSPSGEGGDTQYF.

The rearrangement joins TRBV7-9 to TRBJ2-7, with D unclear. The V and J ends lost 2 bases and 6 bases respectively, with 5 bases between them. Per germline, CDR1 SEHNR and CDR2 FQNEAQ (reference sequence). The CDR3 spans 11 residues. The CDR3 DNA sequence: TGTGCCAGCAGCTTAAGAGGCGAGCAGTACTTC. Protein sequence: CASSLRGEQYF.

The chain joins TRBV5-4 to TRBJ2-1; D may be TRBD2 (5 bases). Germline CDR1 reads SGHNT; CDR2 reads YYREEE (reference sequence). Trimming took 0 bases from V and 0 from J, leaving 16 bases between them. The CDR3 runs to 18 residues. This chain's CDR3 is CASSLGGVVASSYNEQFF. CDR3 nucleotides: TGTGCCAGCAGCTTGGGTGGAGTAGTAGCGAGCTCCTACAATGAGCAGTTCTTC.

V usage is TRBV7-2 and J usage is TRBJ2-7; 14 bases fit TRBD2. Germline CDR1 SGHTA, CDR2 FQGNSA. The CDR3 runs 17 residues. Germline trimming cut 5 bases from V and 0 bases from J; bases unmatched to any gene: 6. The CDR3 loop reads CASSRTSGGSSSYEQYF. As DNA, the CDR3 is TGTGCCAGCAGCAGGACTAGCGGGGGGTCCAGCTCCTACGAGCAGTACTTC.

This clone was seen more than once but under ten times. The chain links TRBV5-1 to TRBJ2-1; 11 nucleotides match TRBD2. With 2 bases clipped from V and 3 bases from J, the junction kept 13 bases outside the gene matches. The CDR3 length is 19 residues. Germline loops: CDR1 SGHRS, CDR2 YFSETQ. The CDR3 sequence is CASSFQNSGGARVYNEQFF. Written as DNA, the CDR3 is TGCGCCAGCAGCTTTCAGAATAGCGGGGGGGCGAGGGTCTACAATGAGCAGTTCTTC.

The chain has TRBV5-4 and TRBJ1-2; D may be TRBD1 (5 bases). From germline, CDR1 is SGHNT and CDR2 YYREEE (reference sequence). The ends were cut back, 1 base at V and 10 bases at J, with 14 bases in the middle. The CDR3 consists of 13 residues. CDR3 residues: CASSLILQADYTF. In DNA form, the CDR3 reads TGTGCCAGCAGCTTGATCTTACAGGCCGACTACACCTTC.

Note on this clone: This specimen includes other DNA sequences encoding the same CDR3. The chain is built from TRBV27 and TRBJ2-7, with a tentative D call TRBD1 (6 bases). Trimming stripped 2 bases from V and 3 bases from J, with 8 bases between. The CDR3 length is 13 residues. Germline values: CDR1 MNHEY, CDR2 SMNVEV (reference sequence). CDR3 sequence reads: CASSLRGNYEQYF. As DNA, the CDR3 is TGTGCCAGCAGTTTAAGGGGGAACTACGAGCAGTACTTC.

This clone was observed a handful of times. The chain combines TRBV6-5 with TRBJ2-2; possible D gene TRBD2, 5 bases. Trimming cost V 7 bases and J 7 bases, with 13 bases left between them. This CDR3 is 13 amino acids long. Germline V gene lookup returns CDR1 MNHEY and CDR2 SVGAGI. The CDR3 DNA reads TGTGCCAGCATCAACCCGGGGAACGGGGAGCTGTTTTTT. Translated: CASINPGNGELFF.

The DNA of the CDR3 is TGCGCCAGCAGTTCCCAGACTCCATCCTACGAGCAGTACTTC. It is translated as CASSSQTPSYEQYF. The chain employs TRBV10-2 and TRBJ2-7; D unclear. The CDR3 sequence is 14 residues long. CDR1 and CDR2 from the germline V gene are WSHSY and SAAADI. The V end was cut by 5 bases, the J end by 1 base, with 12 bases between.